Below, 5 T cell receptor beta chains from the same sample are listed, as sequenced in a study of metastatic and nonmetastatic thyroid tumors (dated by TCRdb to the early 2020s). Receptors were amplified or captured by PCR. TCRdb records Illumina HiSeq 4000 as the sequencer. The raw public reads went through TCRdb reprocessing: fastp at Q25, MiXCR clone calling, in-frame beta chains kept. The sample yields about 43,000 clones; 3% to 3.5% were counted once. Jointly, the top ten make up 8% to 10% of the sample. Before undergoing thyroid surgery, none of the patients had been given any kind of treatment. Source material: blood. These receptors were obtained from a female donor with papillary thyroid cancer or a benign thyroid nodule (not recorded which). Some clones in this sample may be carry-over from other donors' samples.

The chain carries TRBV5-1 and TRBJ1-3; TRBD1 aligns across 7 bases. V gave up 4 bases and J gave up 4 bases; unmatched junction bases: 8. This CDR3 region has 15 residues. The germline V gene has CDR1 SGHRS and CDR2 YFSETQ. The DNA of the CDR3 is TGCGCCAGCAGCCCAACGACAGGGACCGGAAACACCATATATTTT. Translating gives CASSPTTGTGNTIYF. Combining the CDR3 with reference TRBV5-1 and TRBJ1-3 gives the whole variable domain KAGVTQTPRYLIKTRGQQVTLSCSPISGHRSVSWYQQTPGQGLQFLFEYFSETQRNKGNFPGRFSGRQFSNSRSEMNVSTLELGDSALYLCASSPTTGTGNTIYFGEGSWLTVV.

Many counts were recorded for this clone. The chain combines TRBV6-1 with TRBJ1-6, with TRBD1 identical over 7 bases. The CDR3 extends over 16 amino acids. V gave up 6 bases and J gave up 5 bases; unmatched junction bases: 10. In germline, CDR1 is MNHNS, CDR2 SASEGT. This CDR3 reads CASRDGPGQNNSPLHF. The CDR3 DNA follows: TGTGCCAGCAGGGATGGTCCGGGACAGAATAATTCACCCCTCCACTTT.

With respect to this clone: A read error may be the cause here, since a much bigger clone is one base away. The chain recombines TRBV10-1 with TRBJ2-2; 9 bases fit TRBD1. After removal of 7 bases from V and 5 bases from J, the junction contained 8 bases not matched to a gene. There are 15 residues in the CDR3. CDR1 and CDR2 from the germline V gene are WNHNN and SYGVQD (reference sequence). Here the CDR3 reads CASTSNRGQTGELFF. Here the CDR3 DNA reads TGCGCCAGCACCAGTAACAGGGGGCAAACCGGGGAGCTGTTTTTT.

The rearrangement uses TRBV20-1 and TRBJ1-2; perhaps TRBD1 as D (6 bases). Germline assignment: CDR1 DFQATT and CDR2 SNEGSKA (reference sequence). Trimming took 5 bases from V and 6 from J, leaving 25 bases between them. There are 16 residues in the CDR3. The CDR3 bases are TGCAGTGCTCGACCGTTCGAGGCAGGGGCCTCGGATGGCTACACCTTC. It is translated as CSARPFEAGASDGYTF.

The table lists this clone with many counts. In DNA form, the CDR3 reads TGTGCCAGCAGCCGACAGGGAGCTAGCACAGATACGCAGTATTTT. It yields the protein CASSRQGASTDTQYF. The J gene is TRBJ2-3, the V gene TRBV6-1; 7 bases are a match to TRBD1. The trim removed 6 bases at V and 0 bases at J, leaving 6 bases unmatched. The germline gives CDR1 MNHNS, CDR2 SASEGT. The CDR3 spans 15 residues.